A selection of T cell receptor beta chains follows, all from one sample in a study of blood T cell repertoires in COVID-19. Here immunoSEQ multiplex PCR was the method, and the copy in TCRdb shows in-frame clones only, minus some. The top ten hold 11% of the sample, which has approximately 150,000 clones, 80% to 90% seen once. Input material: PBMCs or T cells enriched from blood (not recorded which). These receptor sequences come from a man in his 60s who had recovered from COVID-19. The CDR3 runs from the conserved cysteine through the conserved F or W. Fields, in order: CDR3 DNA, CDR3 protein, D gene, J gene, V gene, clone size. The D gene is left open where the match is weak. Where a row states a size, it is once, few, many or the class of an expanded clone; other rows omit it.

CDR3nt: TGTGCCAGTAGTATAGTTGGGGCCAATGGGCAGTTCTTC
CDR3aa: CASSIVGANGQFF
d_gene: NA
j_gene: TRBJ2-1
v_gene: TRBV19
abundance: NA

CDR3nt: TGTGCCAGCAGTGCAACCGGGACTAGCGGGAGCCATGAGCAGTTCTTC
CDR3aa: CASSATGTSGSHEQFF
d_gene: TRBD2
j_gene: TRBJ2-1
v_gene: TRBV6-1
abundance: NA

CDR3nt: TGTGCCAGCAGCCTTAGCTCCTACAATGAGCAGTTCTTC
CDR3aa: CASSLSSYNEQFF
d_gene: NA
j_gene: TRBJ2-1
v_gene: TRBV12-3/TRBV12-4
abundance: NA

CDR3nt: TGTGCCAGCCAAGCGGGGGGGGACACAGATACGCAGTATTTT
CDR3aa: CASQAGGDTDTQYF
d_gene: TRBD2
j_gene: TRBJ2-3
v_gene: TRBV28
abundance: NA

CDR3nt: TGTGCCACCAGCAGCTCCCGGCAGACAGTAGGCATTCAGTACTTC
CDR3aa: CATSSSRQTVGIQYF
d_gene: NA
j_gene: TRBJ2-4
v_gene: TRBV15
abundance: NA

CDR3nt: TGTGCCAGCAGCCCCGGAGTTGGTCAGCCCCAGCATTTT
CDR3aa: CASSPGVGQPQHF
d_gene: NA
j_gene: TRBJ1-5
v_gene: TRBV7-3
abundance: NA

CDR3nt: TGTGCCAGCAGCCCTCAAATGGCTGCTACGCAGTATTTT
CDR3aa: CASSPQMAATQYF
d_gene: NA
j_gene: TRBJ2-3
v_gene: TRBV7-3
abundance: NA

CDR3nt: TGCGCCAGCAGCTTGGGGAGTTCTGGAAACACCATATATTTT
CDR3aa: CASSLGSSGNTIYF
d_gene: NA
j_gene: TRBJ1-3
v_gene: TRBV5-1
abundance: once

CDR3nt: TGCGCCAGCACGCTACGGGGTAACACCGGGGAGCTGTTTTTT
CDR3aa: CASTLRGNTGELFF
d_gene: NA
j_gene: TRBJ2-2
v_gene: TRBV10-2
abundance: NA

CDR3nt: TGTGCCAGCAGAACGGGACTAGCGGGGCAAGAGACCCAGTACTTC
CDR3aa: CASRTGLAGQETQYF
d_gene: TRBD2
j_gene: TRBJ2-5
v_gene: TRBV5-4
abundance: NA

CDR3nt: TGTGCCAGCTCACCCATAGCGGGAGCTAGTTCGTATTTT
CDR3aa: CASSPIAGASSYF
d_gene: TRBD2
j_gene: TRBJ2-3
v_gene: TRBV18
abundance: once

CDR3nt: TGTGCCAGCAGCCAAGATGAGCTACGGTCCTACAATGAGCAGTTCTTC
CDR3aa: CASSQDELRSYNEQFF
d_gene: NA
j_gene: TRBJ2-1
v_gene: TRBV4-2
abundance: NA

CDR3nt: TGTGCCAGCAGGGGACAGCTTATATCCCAGCCCCAGCATTTT
CDR3aa: CASRGQLISQPQHF
d_gene: TRBD1
j_gene: TRBJ1-5
v_gene: TRBV28
abundance: NA

CDR3nt: TGTGCCAGCGATAGACAGGGCTGGGAGCAGTACTTC
CDR3aa: CASDRQGWEQYF
d_gene: TRBD1
j_gene: TRBJ2-7
v_gene: TRBV2
abundance: once

CDR3nt: TGCGCCAGCACTATGACCAGGGGGAACACTGAAGCTTTCTTT
CDR3aa: CASTMTRGNTEAFF
d_gene: NA
j_gene: TRBJ1-1
v_gene: TRBV5-1
abundance: NA

CDR3nt: TGTGCCAGCAGCTTAGGGACAGAACAAGAGACCCAGTACTTC
CDR3aa: CASSLGTEQETQYF
d_gene: NA
j_gene: TRBJ2-5
v_gene: TRBV7-9
abundance: NA

CDR3nt: TGTGCCAGCAGCCAAGGCCTAGCGGGAGTCAGTGAGCAGTTCTTC
CDR3aa: CASSQGLAGVSEQFF
d_gene: TRBD2
j_gene: TRBJ2-1
v_gene: TRBV4-2
abundance: once

CDR3nt: TGTGCCAGCAGTCAGCCGGGACTACGGAAGTTCTTC
CDR3aa: CASSQPGLRKFF
d_gene: TRBD2
j_gene: TRBJ2-1
v_gene: TRBV28
abundance: NA

CDR3nt: TGTGCCAGCAGCCACCGGGACAGAGGAAACACCATATATTTT
CDR3aa: CASSHRDRGNTIYF
d_gene: TRBD1
j_gene: TRBJ1-3
v_gene: TRBV3-1/TRBV3-2
abundance: NA

CDR3nt: TGTGCCAGCAGGGCCGGCTCTAGTAATGAAAAACTGTTTTTT
CDR3aa: CASRAGSSNEKLFF
d_gene: NA
j_gene: TRBJ1-4
v_gene: TRBV6-5
abundance: NA

CDR3nt: TGTGCCAGCAGTTCCGACAGGCTTCAGCCCCAGCATTTT
CDR3aa: CASSSDRLQPQHF
d_gene: NA
j_gene: TRBJ1-5
v_gene: TRBV2
abundance: NA

CDR3nt: TGTGCCACCAGCAAAGCACAAGAGACCCAGTACTTC
CDR3aa: CATSKAQETQYF
d_gene: NA
j_gene: TRBJ2-5
v_gene: TRBV15
abundance: NA

CDR3nt: TGCGCCAGCAGCCCCGGTGGACAGGGAGAGGCTTTCTTT
CDR3aa: CASSPGGQGEAFF
d_gene: TRBD1
j_gene: TRBJ1-1
v_gene: TRBV5-1
abundance: NA

CDR3nt: TGTGCCAGCAGCTCCCGTAGCGGGAGGGCCGATACCGGGGAGCTGTTTTTT
CDR3aa: CASSSRSGRADTGELFF
d_gene: TRBD2
j_gene: TRBJ2-2
v_gene: TRBV5-4
abundance: NA

CDR3nt: TGTGCCAGCAGTTCGGGTACCTACGAGCAGTACTTC
CDR3aa: CASSSGTYEQYF
d_gene: NA
j_gene: TRBJ2-7
v_gene: TRBV6-5
abundance: NA

CDR3nt: TGTGCCAGCAGTTACGAGACAGGGAATTCACCCCTCCACTTT
CDR3aa: CASSYETGNSPLHF
d_gene: TRBD1
j_gene: TRBJ1-6
v_gene: TRBV6-5
abundance: NA

CDR3nt: TGCGCCAGCAGCTTGGAGGGACACCTCTATGGCTACACCTTC
CDR3aa: CASSLEGHLYGYTF
d_gene: NA
j_gene: TRBJ1-2
v_gene: TRBV5-1
abundance: NA

CDR3nt: TGCGCCAGCAGCCAAGATAGGGGGACCACAGATACGCAGTATTTT
CDR3aa: CASSQDRGTTDTQYF
d_gene: NA
j_gene: TRBJ2-3
v_gene: TRBV4-1
abundance: once

CDR3nt: TGTGCCAGCAGCTTGGGGACAGGGGCTGGGCCCCAGCATTTT
CDR3aa: CASSLGTGAGPQHF
d_gene: TRBD1
j_gene: TRBJ1-5
v_gene: TRBV5-5
abundance: NA

CDR3nt: TGCAGCGTTTATCTAGCGGGAGGCCCGGGTGAGACCCAGTACTTC
CDR3aa: CSVYLAGGPGETQYF
d_gene: TRBD2
j_gene: TRBJ2-5
v_gene: TRBV29-1
abundance: once

CDR3nt: TGTGCCAGCAGCTTGGGTGTGAGCTCTGGAAACACCATATATTTT
CDR3aa: CASSLGVSSGNTIYF
d_gene: NA
j_gene: TRBJ1-3
v_gene: TRBV5-5
abundance: NA

CDR3nt: TGTGCCAGTAGTCCTTCGGGGAACACCATATATTTT
CDR3aa: CASSPSGNTIYF
d_gene: NA
j_gene: TRBJ1-3
v_gene: TRBV19
abundance: NA

CDR3nt: TGTGCCAGCACCAAAGGCAGGGTGTCCTACGAGCAGTACTTC
CDR3aa: CASTKGRVSYEQYF
d_gene: NA
j_gene: TRBJ2-7
v_gene: TRBV7-8
abundance: NA

CDR3nt: TGTGCCAGCAGCCCACAGCCGACGGGATTTGGGAACACTGAAGCTTTCTTT
CDR3aa: CASSPQPTGFGNTEAFF
d_gene: NA
j_gene: TRBJ1-1
v_gene: TRBV7-8
abundance: NA

CDR3nt: TGTGCCAGCAGGGCAAACTACGAGCAGTACTTC
CDR3aa: CASRANYEQYF
d_gene: NA
j_gene: TRBJ2-7
v_gene: TRBV28
abundance: few

CDR3nt: TGTGCCAGCAGTCCCAAGACTTCGCGTACGCAGTATTTT
CDR3aa: CASSPKTSRTQYF
d_gene: NA
j_gene: TRBJ2-3
v_gene: TRBV27
abundance: NA

CDR3nt: TGTGCCAGCAGTTGGACAGGAACTTACGAGCAGTACTTC
CDR3aa: CASSWTGTYEQYF
d_gene: TRBD1
j_gene: TRBJ2-7
v_gene: TRBV12-3/TRBV12-4
abundance: NA

CDR3nt: TGTGCCAGCAGCCGGGACAATCAGCCCCAGCATTTT
CDR3aa: CASSRDNQPQHF
d_gene: NA
j_gene: TRBJ1-5
v_gene: TRBV7-2
abundance: once

CDR3nt: TGTGCCAGCAGTTTCCAGGGGGGACTTGTACACACTGAAGCTTTCTTT
CDR3aa: CASSFQGGLVHTEAFF
d_gene: TRBD1
j_gene: TRBJ1-1
v_gene: TRBV27
abundance: NA

CDR3nt: TGTGCCAGCAGCCAGGACACAACAGGGGCCTACAATGAGCAGTTCTTC
CDR3aa: CASSQDTTGAYNEQFF
d_gene: TRBD1
j_gene: TRBJ2-1
v_gene: TRBV4-2
abundance: NA

CDR3nt: TGTGCCAGCAGCCCTAGGACAGGGGGCGGTTACGAGCAGTACTTC
CDR3aa: CASSPRTGGGYEQYF
d_gene: TRBD1
j_gene: TRBJ2-7
v_gene: TRBV7-8
abundance: NA

CDR3nt: TGTGCCAGCAGTCGAGTCCTACGAGGCGTCAATGAGCAGTTCTTC
CDR3aa: CASSRVLRGVNEQFF
d_gene: NA
j_gene: TRBJ2-1
v_gene: TRBV28
abundance: NA

CDR3nt: TGTGCCGGAAAACGGGACAGGGTCCACAATGAGCAGTTCTTC
CDR3aa: CAGKRDRVHNEQFF
d_gene: TRBD1
j_gene: TRBJ2-1
v_gene: TRBV6-5
abundance: NA

CDR3nt: TGTGCCAGCAGCTTGGGCAGACTAGCGGGAGTGGGAGAGACCCAGTACTTC
CDR3aa: CASSLGRLAGVGETQYF
d_gene: TRBD2
j_gene: TRBJ2-5
v_gene: TRBV7-2
abundance: once

CDR3nt: TGTGCCAGCAGTTTGGGAGGATATCCTACCTACGAGCAGTACTTC
CDR3aa: CASSLGGYPTYEQYF
d_gene: NA
j_gene: TRBJ2-7
v_gene: TRBV6-2/TRBV6-3
abundance: NA

CDR3nt: TGCGCCAGCACGAATGGACAGGGTGCGTACCCCCTCCACTTT
CDR3aa: CASTNGQGAYPLHF
d_gene: TRBD1
j_gene: TRBJ1-6
v_gene: TRBV4-1
abundance: few

CDR3nt: TGTGCCAGCAGCCCCAGACAGGGGGGATGGGAAAAACTGTTTTTT
CDR3aa: CASSPRQGGWEKLFF
d_gene: TRBD1
j_gene: TRBJ1-4
v_gene: TRBV7-8
abundance: NA

CDR3nt: TGCGCCAGCAGCTCGGTAGGCGGTGAGCAGTTCTTC
CDR3aa: CASSSVGGEQFF
d_gene: NA
j_gene: TRBJ2-1
v_gene: TRBV5-1
abundance: NA

CDR3nt: TGCAGTGCTACGCCGGGTAATGAGCAGTTCTTC
CDR3aa: CSATPGNEQFF
d_gene: NA
j_gene: TRBJ2-1
v_gene: TRBV20-1
abundance: once

CDR3nt: TGTGCCTGTGGACAGGGGGTTTTTGAGCAGTACTTC
CDR3aa: CACGQGVFEQYF
d_gene: TRBD1
j_gene: TRBJ2-7
v_gene: TRBV27
abundance: NA

CDR3nt: TGTGCCAGCAGCTTGGTGGGGGGCTATGGCTACACCTTC
CDR3aa: CASSLVGGYGYTF
d_gene: NA
j_gene: TRBJ1-2
v_gene: TRBV5-6
abundance: NA

CDR3nt: TGTGCCAGCAGTGAAACACTGGGGGGAAAACTGTTTTTT
CDR3aa: CASSETLGGKLFF
d_gene: NA
j_gene: TRBJ1-4
v_gene: TRBV6-1
abundance: NA

CDR3nt: TGTGCCAGCAGCCAGGTAGGGGTCTGGGATTCACCCCTCCACTTT
CDR3aa: CASSQVGVWDSPLHF
d_gene: NA
j_gene: TRBJ1-6
v_gene: TRBV5-6
abundance: NA

CDR3nt: TGCGCCAGCAGCTCCGGACAGGCAAGGAGTGGCTACACCTTC
CDR3aa: CASSSGQARSGYTF
d_gene: TRBD1
j_gene: TRBJ1-2
v_gene: TRBV5-1
abundance: NA

CDR3nt: TGTGCCAGCAGGAGGGGACAGGGCTACGAGCAGTACTTC
CDR3aa: CASRRGQGYEQYF
d_gene: TRBD1
j_gene: TRBJ2-7
v_gene: TRBV6-5
abundance: NA

CDR3nt: TGTGCCAGCACCCCCCTCTCGAACACCGGGGAGCTGTTTTTT
CDR3aa: CASTPLSNTGELFF
d_gene: NA
j_gene: TRBJ2-2
v_gene: TRBV6-5
abundance: NA

CDR3nt: TGTGCCTGGAAAAGGACAGGGCTTTACACTGAAGCTTTCTTT
CDR3aa: CAWKRTGLYTEAFF
d_gene: TRBD1
j_gene: TRBJ1-1
v_gene: TRBV30
abundance: NA

CDR3nt: TGTGCCAGCAGCGTGGGTAGCCCAACCCTAGCCAAAAACATTCAGTACTTC
CDR3aa: CASSVGSPTLAKNIQYF
d_gene: NA
j_gene: TRBJ2-4
v_gene: TRBV5-4
abundance: NA